The sequence of this T cell receptor (beta chain) was determined in a study of blood T cell repertoires in COVID-19. Study in general: T cells, B-cell-depleted T cells, or PBMCs supplied cDNA or gDNA.

TCRdb's copy holds only in-frame clones and misses some; the assay was immunoSEQ multiplex PCR. The sample consists of around 150,000 clones, under 95% of them appearing once. Germline V gene sequence: CDR1 SGHRS, CDR2 YFSETQ. V was pared by 4 bases and J by 5 bases, with 13 bases of the junction left unmatched. The CDR3 is made up of 17 amino acids. The sample taken for sequencing was peripheral blood. This sequence joins TRBV5-1 and TRBJ2-1; 9 bases agree with TRBD1. This TCR was sampled from a young man with acute or convalescent COVID-19. The CDR3 coding sequence is TGCGCCAGCAGCCCATACACGGGGACAGGGAGTAACAATGAGCAGTTCTTC. Amino acids: CASSPYTGTGSNNEQFF.